A selection of T cell receptor beta chains follows, all from one sample in a study of regulatory T cells in long-lasting Graves disease. TCRdb called the multiplex PCR reads again in MiXCR, with one record for every CDR3 protein. The top ten clones hold 35% to 45% of a sample with approximately 300,000 distinct CDR3 sequences, about a sixth of them seen once. The sample in question was peripheral blood mononuclear cells (PBMCs), obtained at new diagnosis, from a patient treated with antithyroid drugs. The origin of the receptors is a female donor with Graves disease. Both conserved end residues are part of each CDR3. D genes are given only for firm matches. Rows may omit the clone size; those that give it use once, few, many or a size class.

d_gene,abundance,v_gene,j_gene,CDR3nt,CDR3aa
NA,few,TRBV9,TRBJ2-1,TGTGCCAGCAGCCCCCAAGGGCTCCCTTACAATGAGCAGTTCTTC,CASSPQGLPYNEQFF
TRBD1,many,TRBV10-3,TRBJ2-2,TGTGCCATCAGTGAGTCGAAGACAGGGTCGAACACCGGGGAGCTGTTTTTT,CAISESKTGSNTGELFF
TRBD2,many,TRBV9,TRBJ2-3,TGTGCCAGCAGCGTAGGAGCTAGCGGGAGGATAAAGGCAGATACGCAGTATTTT,CASSVGASGRIKADTQYF
TRBD2,many,TRBV30,TRBJ2-3,TGTGCCTGGAGTGTAGCCAGCGGGAGTGCAGATACGCAGTATTTT,CAWSVASGSADTQYF
NA,NA,TRBV9,TRBJ2-1,TGTGCCAGCAGCCCTAATTGGGGGAATGAGCAGTTCTTC,CASSPNWGNEQFF
TRBD1,NA,TRBV11-2,TRBJ2-5,TGTGCCAGCAGCTTAACGAACAGGGGGCGCCGGGAGACCCAGTACTTC,CASSLTNRGRRETQYF
NA,NA,TRBV27,TRBJ2-2,TGTGCCAGCAGTTTATCAACAGAGAACACCGGGGAGCTGTTTTTT,CASSLSTENTGELFF
TRBD1,many,TRBV12-3/TRBV12-4,TRBJ2-5,TGTGCCAGCAGTTCCGGATCGGGACAGAGAGAGACCCAGTACTTC,CASSSGSGQRETQYF
NA,NA,TRBV9,TRBJ2-2,TGTGCCAGCAGCGCCGCCGTGGGGCCCGGGGAGCTGTTTTTT,CASSAAVGPGELFF
TRBD1,many,TRBV11-2,TRBJ1-4,TGTGCCAGCCGGACAGGCGGCCGTAATGAAAAACTGTTTTTT,CASRTGGRNEKLFF
NA,many,TRBV11-2,TRBJ1-2,TGTGCCAGCAGCTCCTATCGACAGGAGGATGGGTATGGCTACACCTTC,CASSSYRQEDGYGYTF
TRBD1,NA,TRBV11-2,TRBJ2-5,TGTGCCAGCAGTTACGACAGGGGGCAGGGTGGTATAGAGACCCAGTACTTC,CASSYDRGQGGIETQYF
TRBD2,NA,TRBV19,TRBJ2-7,TGTGCCAGTAGTATAACCGGGACTAGCTCAAACGAGCAGTACTTC,CASSITGTSSNEQYF
TRBD1,many,TRBV6-2/TRBV6-3,TRBJ2-7,TGTGCCAGCAGTGGGGACAGGGGATTTTCAAACGAGCAGTACTTC,CASSGDRGFSNEQYF
TRBD2,many,TRBV14,TRBJ2-7,TGTGCCAGCAGCCAAGTACTCGCGGGAGGGCCGGACGAGCAGTACTTC,CASSQVLAGGPDEQYF
NA,many,TRBV6-1,TRBJ2-5,TGTGCCAGCAGAGCGTCGTGGGAAGAGACCCAGTACTTC,CASRASWEETQYF
NA,once,TRBV12-3/TRBV12-4,TRBJ1-2,TGTGCCAGCAGTCCATCAACAGCCTATGGCTACACCTTC,CASSPSTAYGYTF
NA,many,TRBV12-3/TRBV12-4,TRBJ2-2,TGTGCCACCAGACGGCAGGAAGCCACCGGGGAGCTGTTTTTT,CATRRQEATGELFF
TRBD1,many,TRBV5-8,TRBJ2-7,TGTGCCAGCAGGCCCCGGGACAGGGGGCCCGAGCAGTACTTC,CASRPRDRGPEQYF
NA,NA,TRBV27,TRBJ1-4,TGTGCCAGCAGTCCCATCGGGGGATCGGATGAAAAACTGTTTTTT,CASSPIGGSDEKLFF